This note documents a single TCR beta chain sequence. Germline loops: CDR1 MDHEN, CDR2 SYDVKM. CDR3 length: 13 residues. V was clipped by 1 base and J by 14 bases, with 15 bases between them. This sample is part of a study of blood T cell repertoires in COVID-19. Assay: immunoSEQ multiplex PCR; the TCRdb copy retains only in-frame clones and omits some. The repertoire holds hundreds of thousands of clones, with almost 90% as singletons. The chain combines TRBV28 with TRBJ2-4, with D uncertain. This TCR was recovered from an elderly man with acute or convalescent COVID-19. The sample was peripheral blood. The CDR3 reads CASSLLPLASKYF. CDR3 nucleotides: TGTGCCAGCAGTTTATTACCGTTGGCCTCGAAGTACTTC.